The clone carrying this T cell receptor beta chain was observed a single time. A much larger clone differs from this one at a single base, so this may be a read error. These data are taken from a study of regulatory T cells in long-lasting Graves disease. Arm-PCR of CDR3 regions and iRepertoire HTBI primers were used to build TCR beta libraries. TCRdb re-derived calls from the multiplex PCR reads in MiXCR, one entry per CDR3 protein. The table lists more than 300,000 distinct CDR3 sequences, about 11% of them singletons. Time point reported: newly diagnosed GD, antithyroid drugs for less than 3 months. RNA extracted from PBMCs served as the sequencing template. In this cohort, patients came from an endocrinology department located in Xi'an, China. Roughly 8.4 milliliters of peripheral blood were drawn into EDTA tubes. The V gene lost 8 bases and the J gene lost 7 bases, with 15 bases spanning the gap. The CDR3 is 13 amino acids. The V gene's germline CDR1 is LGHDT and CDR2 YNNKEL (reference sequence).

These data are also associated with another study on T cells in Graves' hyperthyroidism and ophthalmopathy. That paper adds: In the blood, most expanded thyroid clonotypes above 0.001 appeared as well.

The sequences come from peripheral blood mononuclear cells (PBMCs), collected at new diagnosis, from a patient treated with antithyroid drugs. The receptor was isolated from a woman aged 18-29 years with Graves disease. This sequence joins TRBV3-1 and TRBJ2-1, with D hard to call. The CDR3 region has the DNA TGTGCCAGCCAAAGAAATATGGGGAATGAGCAGTTCTTC. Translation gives CASQRNMGNEQFF.